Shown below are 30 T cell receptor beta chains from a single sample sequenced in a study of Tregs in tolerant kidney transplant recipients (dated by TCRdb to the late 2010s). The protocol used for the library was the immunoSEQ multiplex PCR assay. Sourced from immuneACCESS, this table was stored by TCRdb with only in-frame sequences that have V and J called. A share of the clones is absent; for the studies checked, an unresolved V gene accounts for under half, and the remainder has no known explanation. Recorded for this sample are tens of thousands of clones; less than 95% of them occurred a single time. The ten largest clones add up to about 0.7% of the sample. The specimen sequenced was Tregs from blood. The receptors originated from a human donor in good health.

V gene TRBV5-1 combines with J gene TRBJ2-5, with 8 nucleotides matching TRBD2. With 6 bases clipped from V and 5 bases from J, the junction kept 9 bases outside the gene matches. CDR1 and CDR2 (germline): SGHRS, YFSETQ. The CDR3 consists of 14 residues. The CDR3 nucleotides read TGCGCCAGCAAGCGGGGGAGCGGGCGGGAGACCCAGTACTTC. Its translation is CASKRGSGRETQYF.

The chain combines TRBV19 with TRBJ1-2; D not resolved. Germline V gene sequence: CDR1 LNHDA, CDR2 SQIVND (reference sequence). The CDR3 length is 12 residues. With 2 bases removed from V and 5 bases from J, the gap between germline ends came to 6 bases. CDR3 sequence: CASSIWQYGYTF. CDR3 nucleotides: TGTGCCAGTAGTATATGGCAGTATGGCTACACCTTC. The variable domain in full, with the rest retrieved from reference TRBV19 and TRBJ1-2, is DGGITQSPKYLFRKEGQNVTLSCEQNLNHDAMYWYRQDPGQGLRLIYYSQIVNDFQKGDIAEGYSVSREKKESFPLTVTSAQKNPTAFYLCASSIWQYGYTFGSGTRLTVV.

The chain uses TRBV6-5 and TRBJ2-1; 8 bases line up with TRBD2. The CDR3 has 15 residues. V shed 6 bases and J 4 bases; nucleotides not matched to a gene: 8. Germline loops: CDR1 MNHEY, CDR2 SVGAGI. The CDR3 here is CASRSSGSNYNEQFF. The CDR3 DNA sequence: TGTGCCAGCAGATCAAGCGGGAGTAATTACAATGAGCAGTTCTTC.

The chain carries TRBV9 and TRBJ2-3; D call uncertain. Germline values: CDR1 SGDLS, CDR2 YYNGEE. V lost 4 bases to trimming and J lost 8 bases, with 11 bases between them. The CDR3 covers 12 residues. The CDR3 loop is CASSIISGTQYF. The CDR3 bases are TGTGCCAGCAGCATCATCTCTGGTACGCAGTATTTT.

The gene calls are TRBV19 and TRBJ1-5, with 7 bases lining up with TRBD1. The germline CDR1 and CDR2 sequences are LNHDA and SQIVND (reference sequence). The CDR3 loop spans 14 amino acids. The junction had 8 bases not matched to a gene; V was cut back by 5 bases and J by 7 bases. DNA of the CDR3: TGTGCCAGTAGTCCCGACAGGGTCTGGCAGCCCCAGCATTTT. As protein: CASSPDRVWQPQHF.

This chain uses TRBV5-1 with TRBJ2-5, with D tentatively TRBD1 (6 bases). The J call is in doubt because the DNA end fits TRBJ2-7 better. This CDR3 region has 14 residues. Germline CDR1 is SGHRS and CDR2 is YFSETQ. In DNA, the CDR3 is TGCGCCAGCAGCAGAAACAGGGTCCCCTACGAGCAGTACTTC. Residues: CASSRNRVPYEQYF.

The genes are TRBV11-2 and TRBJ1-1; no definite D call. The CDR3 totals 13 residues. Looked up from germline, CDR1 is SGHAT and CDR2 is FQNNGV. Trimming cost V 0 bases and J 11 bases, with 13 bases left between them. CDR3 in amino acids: CASSLDLGGKAFF. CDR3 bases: TGTGCCAGCAGCTTAGATCTAGGTGGGAAGGCTTTCTTT.

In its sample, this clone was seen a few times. CDR3 sequence (DNA): TGCGCCAGCAGCTCTCGCGGGACAGGCTACAATGAGCAGTTCTTC. Translation gives CASSSRGTGYNEQFF. This chain connects TRBV4-1 to TRBJ2-1, with 8 nucleotides matching TRBD1. Per the germline V gene, CDR1 is MGHRA and CDR2 is YSYEKL. The V gene end was trimmed by 5 bases and the J gene end by 3 bases; junction bases not matched to a gene: 6. The length of the CDR3 is 15 residues.

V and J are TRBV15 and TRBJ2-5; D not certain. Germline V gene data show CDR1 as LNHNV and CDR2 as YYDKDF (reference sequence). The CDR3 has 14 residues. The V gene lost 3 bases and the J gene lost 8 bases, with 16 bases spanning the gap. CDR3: CATSSFSRPGTQYF. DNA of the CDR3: TGTGCCACCAGCAGTTTTTCCAGGCCCGGAACCCAGTACTTC.

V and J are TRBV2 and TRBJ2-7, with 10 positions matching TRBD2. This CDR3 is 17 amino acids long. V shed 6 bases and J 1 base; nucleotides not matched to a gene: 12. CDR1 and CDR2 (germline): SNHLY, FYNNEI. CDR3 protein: CASSERAGGPRSYEQYF. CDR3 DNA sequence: TGTGCCAGCAGCGAACGAGCGGGAGGGCCGAGATCCTACGAGCAGTACTTC.

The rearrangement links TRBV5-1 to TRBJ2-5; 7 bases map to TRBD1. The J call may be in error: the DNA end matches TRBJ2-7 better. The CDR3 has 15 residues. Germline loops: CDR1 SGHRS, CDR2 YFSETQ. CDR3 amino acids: CASSFGDRDSYEQYF. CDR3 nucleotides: TGCGCCAGCAGCTTCGGCGACAGGGACTCCTACGAGCAGTACTTC.

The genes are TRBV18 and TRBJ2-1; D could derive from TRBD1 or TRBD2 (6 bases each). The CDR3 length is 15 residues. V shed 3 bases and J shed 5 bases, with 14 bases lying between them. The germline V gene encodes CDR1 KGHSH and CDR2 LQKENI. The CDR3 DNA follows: TGTGCCAGCTCACCGCCGGGGGCCCCACACAATGAGCAGTTCTTC. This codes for CASSPPGAPHNEQFF. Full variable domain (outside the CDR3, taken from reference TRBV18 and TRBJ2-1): NAGVMQNPRHLVRRRGQEARLRCSPMKGHSHVYWYRQLPEEGLKFMVYLQKENIIDESGMPKERFSAEFPKEGPSILRIQQVVRGDSAAYFCASSPPGAPHNEQFFGPGTRLTVL.

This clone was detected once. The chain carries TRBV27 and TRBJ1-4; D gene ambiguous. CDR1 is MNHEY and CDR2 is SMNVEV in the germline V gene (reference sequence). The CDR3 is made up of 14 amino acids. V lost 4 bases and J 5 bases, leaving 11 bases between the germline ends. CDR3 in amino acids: CASSSQIGNEKLFF. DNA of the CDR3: TGTGCCAGCAGTTCCCAAATAGGCAATGAAAAACTGTTTTTT.

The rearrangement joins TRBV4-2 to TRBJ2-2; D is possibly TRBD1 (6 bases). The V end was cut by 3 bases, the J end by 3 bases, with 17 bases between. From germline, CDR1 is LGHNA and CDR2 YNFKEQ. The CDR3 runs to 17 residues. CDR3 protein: CASSHRGQMLDTGELFF. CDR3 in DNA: TGTGCCAGCAGCCACCGAGGACAGATGTTGGACACCGGGGAGCTGTTTTTT.

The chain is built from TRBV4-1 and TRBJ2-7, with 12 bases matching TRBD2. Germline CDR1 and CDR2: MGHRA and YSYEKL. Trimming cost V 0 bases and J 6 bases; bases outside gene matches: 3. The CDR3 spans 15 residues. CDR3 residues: CASSQDLAGGLEQYF. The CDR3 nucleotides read TGCGCCAGCAGCCAAGATCTAGCGGGAGGGCTCGAGCAGTACTTC.

This chain's CDR3 is CASSLVSGANTEAFF. The CDR3 DNA follows: TGTGCCAGCAGCTTAGTGTCAGGGGCGAACACTGAAGCTTTCTTT. The chain couples TRBV7-8 to TRBJ1-1, with a possible D match to TRBD1 (6 bases). Germline CDR1 is SGHVS and CDR2 is FQNEAQ. The CDR3 consists of 15 residues. With 1 base removed from V and 1 base from J, the gap between germline ends came to 10 bases.

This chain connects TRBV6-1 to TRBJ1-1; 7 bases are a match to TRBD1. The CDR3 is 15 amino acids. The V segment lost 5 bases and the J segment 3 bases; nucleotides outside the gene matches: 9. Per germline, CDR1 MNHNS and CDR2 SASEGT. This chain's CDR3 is CASSWFTGEDTEAFF. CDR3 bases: TGTGCCAGCAGTTGGTTTACAGGGGAAGACACTGAAGCTTTCTTT.

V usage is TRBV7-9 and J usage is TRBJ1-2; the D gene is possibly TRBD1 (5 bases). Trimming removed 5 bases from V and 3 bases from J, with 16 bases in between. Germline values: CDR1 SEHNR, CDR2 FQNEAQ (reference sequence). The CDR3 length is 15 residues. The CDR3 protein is CASSPLPARDYGYTF. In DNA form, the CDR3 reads TGTGCCAGCAGCCCACTCCCGGCCAGGGACTATGGCTACACCTTC.

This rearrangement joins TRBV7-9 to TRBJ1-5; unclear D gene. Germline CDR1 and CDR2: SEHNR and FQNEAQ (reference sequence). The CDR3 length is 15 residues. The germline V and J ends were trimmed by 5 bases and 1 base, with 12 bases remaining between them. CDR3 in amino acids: CASSLTPESNQPQHF. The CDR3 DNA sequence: TGTGCCAGCAGCCTCACGCCAGAAAGCAATCAGCCCCAGCATTTT.

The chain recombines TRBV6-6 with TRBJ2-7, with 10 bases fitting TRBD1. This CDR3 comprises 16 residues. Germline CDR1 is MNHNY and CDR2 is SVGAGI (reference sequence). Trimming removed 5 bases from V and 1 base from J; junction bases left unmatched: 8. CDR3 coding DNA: TGTGCCAGCAGTCACGGGACAGGGGCCGAATCCTACGAGCAGTACTTC. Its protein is CASSHGTGAESYEQYF.

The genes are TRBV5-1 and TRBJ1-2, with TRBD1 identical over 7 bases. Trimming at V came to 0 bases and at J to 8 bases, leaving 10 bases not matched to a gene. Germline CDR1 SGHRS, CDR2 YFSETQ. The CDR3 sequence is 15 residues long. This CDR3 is CASSLASVAGGGYTF. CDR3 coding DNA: TGCGCCAGCAGCTTGGCGTCCGTGGCAGGGGGAGGCTACACCTTC. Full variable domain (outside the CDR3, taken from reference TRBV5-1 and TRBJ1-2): KAGVTQTPRYLIKTRGQQVTLSCSPISGHRSVSWYQQTPGQGLQFLFEYFSETQRNKGNFPGRFSGRQFSNSRSEMNVSTLELGDSALYLCASSLASVAGGGYTFGSGTRLTVV.

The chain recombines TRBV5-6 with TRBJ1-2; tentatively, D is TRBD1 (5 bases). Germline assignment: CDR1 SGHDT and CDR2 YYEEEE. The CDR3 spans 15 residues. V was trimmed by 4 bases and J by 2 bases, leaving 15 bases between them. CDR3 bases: TGTGCCAGCAGCCCGTCGGGTCGGGGCAACTATGGCTACACCTTC. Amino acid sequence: CASSPSGRGNYGYTF.

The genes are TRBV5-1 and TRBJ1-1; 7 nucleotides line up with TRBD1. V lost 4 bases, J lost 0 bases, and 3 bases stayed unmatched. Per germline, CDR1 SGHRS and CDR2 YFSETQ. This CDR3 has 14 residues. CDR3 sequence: CASSAGQVNTEAFF. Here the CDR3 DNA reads TGCGCCAGCAGCGCTGGACAGGTGAACACTGAAGCTTTCTTT.

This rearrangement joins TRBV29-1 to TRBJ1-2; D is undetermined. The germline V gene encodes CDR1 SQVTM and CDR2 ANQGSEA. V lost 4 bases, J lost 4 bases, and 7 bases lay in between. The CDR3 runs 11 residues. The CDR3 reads CSVAQSYGYTF. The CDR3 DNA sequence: TGCAGCGTTGCACAAAGCTATGGCTACACCTTC.

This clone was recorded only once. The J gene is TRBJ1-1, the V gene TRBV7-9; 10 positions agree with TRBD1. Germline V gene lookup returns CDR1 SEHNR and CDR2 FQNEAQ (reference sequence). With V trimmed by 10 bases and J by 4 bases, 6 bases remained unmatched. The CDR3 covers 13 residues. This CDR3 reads CATKGQGPTEAFF. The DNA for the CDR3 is TGTGCCACCAAGGGACAGGGGCCCACTGAAGCTTTCTTT.

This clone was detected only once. DNA for the CDR3: TGTGCCAGCTCACCGGGACTTCTGAGCTCTGGAAACACCATATATTTT. It translates to CASSPGLLSSGNTIYF. The chain recombines TRBV18 with TRBJ1-3, with a tentative D call TRBD1 (5 bases). V was pared by 3 bases and J by 0 bases, with 12 bases between. There are 16 residues in the CDR3. Germline V CDR1 and CDR2: KGHSH, LQKENI.

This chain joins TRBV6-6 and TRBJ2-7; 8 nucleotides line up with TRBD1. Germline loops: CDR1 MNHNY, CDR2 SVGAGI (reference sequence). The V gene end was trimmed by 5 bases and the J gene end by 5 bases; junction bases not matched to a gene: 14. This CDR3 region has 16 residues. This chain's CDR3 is CASSPGQGLGLDEQYF. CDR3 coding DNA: TGTGCCAGCAGTCCCGGACAGGGTTTAGGGCTCGACGAGCAGTACTTC.

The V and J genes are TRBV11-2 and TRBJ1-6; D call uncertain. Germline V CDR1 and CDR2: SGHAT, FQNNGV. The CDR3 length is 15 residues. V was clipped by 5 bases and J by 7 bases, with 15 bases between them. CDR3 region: CASSMRAGGNSPLHF. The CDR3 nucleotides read TGTGCCAGCAGCATGCGGGCGGGAGGCAATTCACCCCTCCACTTT.

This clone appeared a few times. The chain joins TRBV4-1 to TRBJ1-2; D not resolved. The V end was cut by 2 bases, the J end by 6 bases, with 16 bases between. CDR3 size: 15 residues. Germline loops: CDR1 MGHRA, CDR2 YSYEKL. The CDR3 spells CASSQRFPGGDGYTF. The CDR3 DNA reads TGCGCCAGCAGCCAAAGGTTCCCCGGTGGGGATGGCTACACCTTC.

The CDR3 protein is CAISETGTIGTEAFF. DNA for the CDR3: TGTGCCATCAGTGAAACCGGGACTATCGGGACTGAAGCTTTCTTT. The V gene is TRBV10-3, the J gene TRBJ1-1; D possibly corresponds to TRBD1 (5 bases). V lost 3 bases to trimming and J lost 5 bases, with 16 bases between them. The CDR3 length is 15 residues. Germline V gene sequence: CDR1 ENHRY, CDR2 SYGVKD.